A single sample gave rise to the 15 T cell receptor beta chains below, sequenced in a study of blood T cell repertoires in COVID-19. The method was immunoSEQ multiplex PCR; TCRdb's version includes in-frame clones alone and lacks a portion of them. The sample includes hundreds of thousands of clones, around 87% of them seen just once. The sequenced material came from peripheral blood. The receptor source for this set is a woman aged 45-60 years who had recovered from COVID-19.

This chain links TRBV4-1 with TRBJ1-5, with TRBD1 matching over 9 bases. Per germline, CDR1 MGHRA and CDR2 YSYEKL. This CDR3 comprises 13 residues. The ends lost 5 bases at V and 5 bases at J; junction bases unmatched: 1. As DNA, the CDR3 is TGCGCCAGCAGCACAGGGGGCGATCAGCCCCAGCATTTT. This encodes CASSTGGDQPQHF.

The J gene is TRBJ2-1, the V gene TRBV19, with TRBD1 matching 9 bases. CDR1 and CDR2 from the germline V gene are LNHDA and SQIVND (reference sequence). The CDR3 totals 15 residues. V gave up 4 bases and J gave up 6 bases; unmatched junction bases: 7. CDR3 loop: CASSTQPGQGNEQFF. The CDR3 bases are TGTGCCAGTAGTACCCAACCGGGACAGGGCAATGAGCAGTTCTTC.

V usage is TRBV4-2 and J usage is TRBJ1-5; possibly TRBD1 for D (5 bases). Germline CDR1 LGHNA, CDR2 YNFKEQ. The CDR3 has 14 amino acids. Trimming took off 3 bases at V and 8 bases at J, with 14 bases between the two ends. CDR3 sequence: CASSQAQGSEPQHF. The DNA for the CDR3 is TGTGCCAGCAGCCAGGCTCAGGGCTCTGAGCCCCAGCATTTT.

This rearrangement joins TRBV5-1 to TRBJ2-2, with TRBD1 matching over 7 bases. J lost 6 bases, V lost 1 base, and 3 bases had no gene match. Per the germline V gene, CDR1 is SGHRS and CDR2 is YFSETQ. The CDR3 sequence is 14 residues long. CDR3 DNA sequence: TGCGCCAGCAGCTTGAAGGGGGCCGCCGGGGAGCTGTTTTTT. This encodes CASSLKGAAGELFF. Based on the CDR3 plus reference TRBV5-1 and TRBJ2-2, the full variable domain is KAGVTQTPRYLIKTRGQQVTLSCSPISGHRSVSWYQQTPGQGLQFLFEYFSETQRNKGNFPGRFSGRQFSNSRSEMNVSTLELGDSALYLCASSLKGAAGELFFGEGSRLTVL.

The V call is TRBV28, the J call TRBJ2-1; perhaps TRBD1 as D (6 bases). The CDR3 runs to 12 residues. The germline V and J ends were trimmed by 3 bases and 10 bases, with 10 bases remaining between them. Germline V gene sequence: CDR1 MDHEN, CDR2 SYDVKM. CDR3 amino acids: CASSFLGGEQFF. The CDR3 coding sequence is TGTGCCAGCAGTTTCCTAGGGGGAGAGCAGTTCTTC.

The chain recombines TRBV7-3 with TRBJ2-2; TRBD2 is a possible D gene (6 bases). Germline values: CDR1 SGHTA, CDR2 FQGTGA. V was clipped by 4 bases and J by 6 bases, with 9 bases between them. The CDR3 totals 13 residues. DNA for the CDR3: TGTGCCAGCAGCTCGACTAGATCCGGGGAGCTGTTTTTT. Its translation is CASSSTRSGELFF.

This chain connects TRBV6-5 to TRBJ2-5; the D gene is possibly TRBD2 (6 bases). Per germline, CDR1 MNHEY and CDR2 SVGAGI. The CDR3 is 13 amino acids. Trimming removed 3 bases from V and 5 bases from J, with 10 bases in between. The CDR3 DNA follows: TGTGCCAGCAGTTATACTAGCCAGGAGACCCAGTACTTC. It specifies CASSYTSQETQYF.

This CDR3 is CASSLVLADYNEQFF. CDR3 nucleotide sequence: TGTGCCAGCAGCTTAGTTTTGGCGGACTACAATGAGCAGTTCTTC. The chain uses TRBV11-2 and TRBJ2-1; D gene unclear. The CDR3 runs to 15 residues. V was trimmed by 1 base and J by 3 bases, leaving 10 bases between them. Germline V lookup: CDR1 SGHAT, CDR2 FQNNGV. The full variable domain, with the rest looked up from reference TRBV11-2 and TRBJ2-1, is EAGVAQSPRYKIIEKRQSVAFWCNPISGHATLYWYQQILGQGPKLLIQFQNNGVVDDSQLPKDRFSAERLKGVDSTLKIQPAKLEDSAVYLCASSLVLADYNEQFFGPGTRLTVL.

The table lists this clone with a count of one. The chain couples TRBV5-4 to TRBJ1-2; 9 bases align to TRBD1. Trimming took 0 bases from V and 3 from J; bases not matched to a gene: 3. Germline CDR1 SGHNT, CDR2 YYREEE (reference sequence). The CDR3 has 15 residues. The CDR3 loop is CASSLAWTGDYGYTF. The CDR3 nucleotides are TGTGCCAGCAGCTTGGCCTGGACAGGGGACTATGGCTACACCTTC. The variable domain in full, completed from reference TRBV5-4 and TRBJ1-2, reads ETGVTQSPTHLIKTRGQQVTLRCSSQSGHNTVSWYQQALGQGPQFIFQYYREEENGRGNFPPRFSGLQFPNYSSELNVNALELDDSALYLCASSLAWTGDYGYTFGSGTRLTVV.

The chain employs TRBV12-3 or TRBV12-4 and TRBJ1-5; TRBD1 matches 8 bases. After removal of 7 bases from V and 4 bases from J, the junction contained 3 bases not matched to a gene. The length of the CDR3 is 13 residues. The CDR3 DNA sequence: TGTGCCAGCACAGGACAGGGTAATCAGCCCCAGCATTTT. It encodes CASTGQGNQPQHF.

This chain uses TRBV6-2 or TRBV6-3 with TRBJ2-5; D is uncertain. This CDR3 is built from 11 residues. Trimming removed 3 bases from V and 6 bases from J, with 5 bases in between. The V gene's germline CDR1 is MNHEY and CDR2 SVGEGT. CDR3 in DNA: TGTGCCAGCAGTTATGGGCAGACCCAGTACTTC. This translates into CASSYGQTQYF.

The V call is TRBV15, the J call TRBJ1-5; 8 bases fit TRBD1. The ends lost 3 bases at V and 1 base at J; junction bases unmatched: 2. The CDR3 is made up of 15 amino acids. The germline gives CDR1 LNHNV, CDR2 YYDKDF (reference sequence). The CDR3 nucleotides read TGTGCCACCAGCAGGGACAGGGTGAGCAATCAGCCCCAGCATTTT. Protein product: CATSRDRVSNQPQHF.

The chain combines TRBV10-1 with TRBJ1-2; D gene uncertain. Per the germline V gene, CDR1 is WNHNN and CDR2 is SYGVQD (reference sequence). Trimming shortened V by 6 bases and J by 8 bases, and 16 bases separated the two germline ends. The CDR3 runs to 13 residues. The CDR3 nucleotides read TGCGCCAGCAGCGAGGCCCGGGTGCAAGGCTACACCTTC. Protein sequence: CASSEARVQGYTF.

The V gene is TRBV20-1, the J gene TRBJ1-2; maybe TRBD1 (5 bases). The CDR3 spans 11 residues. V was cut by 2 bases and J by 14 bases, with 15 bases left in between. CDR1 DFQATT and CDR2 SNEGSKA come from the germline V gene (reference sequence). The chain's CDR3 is CSARFIEQVTF. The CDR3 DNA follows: TGCAGTGCTAGATTCATCGAACAGGTAACCTTC.

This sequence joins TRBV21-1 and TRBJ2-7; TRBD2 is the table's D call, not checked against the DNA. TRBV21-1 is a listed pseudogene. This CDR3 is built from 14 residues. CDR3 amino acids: CASKGGGPFYEQYF. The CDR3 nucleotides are TGTGCCAGCAAGGGGGGGGGACCTTTCTACGAGCAGTACTTC.